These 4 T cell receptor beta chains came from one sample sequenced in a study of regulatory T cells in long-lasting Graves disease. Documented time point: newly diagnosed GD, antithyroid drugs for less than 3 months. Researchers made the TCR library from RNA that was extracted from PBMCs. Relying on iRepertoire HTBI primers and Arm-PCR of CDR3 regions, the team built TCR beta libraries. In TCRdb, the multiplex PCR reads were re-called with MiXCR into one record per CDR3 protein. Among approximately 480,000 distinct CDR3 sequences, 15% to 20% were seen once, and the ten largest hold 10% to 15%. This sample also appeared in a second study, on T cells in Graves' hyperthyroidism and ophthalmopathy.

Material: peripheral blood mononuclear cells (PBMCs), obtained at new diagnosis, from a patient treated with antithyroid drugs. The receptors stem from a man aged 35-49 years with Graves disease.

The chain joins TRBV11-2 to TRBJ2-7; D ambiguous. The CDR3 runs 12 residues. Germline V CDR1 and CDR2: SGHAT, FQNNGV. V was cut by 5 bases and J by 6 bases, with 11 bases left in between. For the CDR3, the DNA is TGTGCCAGCAGCCACAATCGCCGCGAGCAGTACTTC. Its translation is CASSHNRREQYF.

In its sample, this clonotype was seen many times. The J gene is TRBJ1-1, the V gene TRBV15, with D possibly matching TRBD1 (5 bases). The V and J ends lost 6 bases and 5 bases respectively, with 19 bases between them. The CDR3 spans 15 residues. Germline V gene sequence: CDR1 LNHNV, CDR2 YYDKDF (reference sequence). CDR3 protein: CATRKESSGGTEAFF. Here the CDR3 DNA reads TGTGCCACCAGAAAGGAATCGTCGGGGGGAACTGAAGCTTTCTTT.

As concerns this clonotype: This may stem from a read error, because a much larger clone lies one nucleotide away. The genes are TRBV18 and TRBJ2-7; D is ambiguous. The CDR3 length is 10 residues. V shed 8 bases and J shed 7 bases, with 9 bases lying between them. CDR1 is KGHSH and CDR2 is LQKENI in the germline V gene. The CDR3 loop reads CASRAGEQYF. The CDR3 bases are TGTGCCAGCCGAGCTGGTGAGCAGTACTTC.

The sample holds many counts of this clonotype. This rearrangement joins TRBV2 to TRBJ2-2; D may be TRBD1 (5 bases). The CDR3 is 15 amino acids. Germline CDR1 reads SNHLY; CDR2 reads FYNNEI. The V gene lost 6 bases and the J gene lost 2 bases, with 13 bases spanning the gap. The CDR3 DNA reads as TGTGCCAGCAGCGACCTAGGGGCTAACACCGGGGAGCTGTTTTTT. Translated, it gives CASSDLGANTGELFF. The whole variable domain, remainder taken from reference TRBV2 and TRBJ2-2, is EPEVTQTPSHQVTQMGQEVILRCVPISNHLYFYWYRQILGQKVEFLVSFYNNEISEKSEIFDDQFSVERPDGSNFTLKIRSTKLEDSAMYFCASSDLGANTGELFFGEGSRLTVL.